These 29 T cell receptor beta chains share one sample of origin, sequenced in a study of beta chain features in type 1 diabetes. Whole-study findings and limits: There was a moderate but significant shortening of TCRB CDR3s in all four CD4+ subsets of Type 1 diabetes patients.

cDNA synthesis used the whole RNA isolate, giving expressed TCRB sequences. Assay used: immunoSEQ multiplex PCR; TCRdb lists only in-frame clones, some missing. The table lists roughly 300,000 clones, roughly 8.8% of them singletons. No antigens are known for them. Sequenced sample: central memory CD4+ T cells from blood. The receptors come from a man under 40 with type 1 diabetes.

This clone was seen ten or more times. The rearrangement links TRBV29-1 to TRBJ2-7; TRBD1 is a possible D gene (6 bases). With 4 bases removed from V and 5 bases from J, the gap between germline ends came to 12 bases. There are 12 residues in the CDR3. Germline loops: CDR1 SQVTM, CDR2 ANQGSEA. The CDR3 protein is CSVGAGAHEQYF. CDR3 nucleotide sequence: TGCAGCGTTGGGGCAGGGGCCCACGAGCAGTACTTC.

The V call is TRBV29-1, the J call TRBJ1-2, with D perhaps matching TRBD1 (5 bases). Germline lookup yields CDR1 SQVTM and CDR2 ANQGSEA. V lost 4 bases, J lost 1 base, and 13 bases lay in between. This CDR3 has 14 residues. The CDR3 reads CSVAGDSLNYGYTF. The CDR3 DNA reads TGCAGCGTTGCTGGGGACTCCCTTAACTATGGCTACACCTTC.

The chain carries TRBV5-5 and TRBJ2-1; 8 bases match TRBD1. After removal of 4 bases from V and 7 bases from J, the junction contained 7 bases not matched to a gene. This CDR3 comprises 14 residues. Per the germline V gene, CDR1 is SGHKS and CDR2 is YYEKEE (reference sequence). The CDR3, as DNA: TGTGCCAGCAGCCGAACTACAGGGGGGAATGAGCAGTTCTTC. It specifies CASSRTTGGNEQFF.

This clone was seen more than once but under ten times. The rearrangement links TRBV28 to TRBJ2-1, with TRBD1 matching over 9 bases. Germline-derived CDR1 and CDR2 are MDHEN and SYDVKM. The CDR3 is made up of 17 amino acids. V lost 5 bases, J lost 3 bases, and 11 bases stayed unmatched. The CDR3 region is CASSLPGQGKNYNEQFF. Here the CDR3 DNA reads TGTGCCAGCAGTCTACCGGGACAGGGTAAGAACTACAATGAGCAGTTCTTC.

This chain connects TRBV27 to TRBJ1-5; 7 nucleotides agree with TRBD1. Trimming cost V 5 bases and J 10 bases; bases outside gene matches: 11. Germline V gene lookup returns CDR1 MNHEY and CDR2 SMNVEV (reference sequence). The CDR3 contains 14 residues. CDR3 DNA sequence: TGTGCCAGCAGTATGACAGGGATAGTTTCACCCCAGCATTTT. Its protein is CASSMTGIVSPQHF.

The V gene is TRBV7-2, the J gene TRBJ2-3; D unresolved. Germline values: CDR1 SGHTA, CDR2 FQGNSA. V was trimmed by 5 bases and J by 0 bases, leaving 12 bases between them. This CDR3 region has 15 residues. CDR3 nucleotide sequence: TGTGCCAGCAGCCCTAGTCTCTTAAGCACAGATACGCAGTATTTT. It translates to CASSPSLLSTDTQYF.

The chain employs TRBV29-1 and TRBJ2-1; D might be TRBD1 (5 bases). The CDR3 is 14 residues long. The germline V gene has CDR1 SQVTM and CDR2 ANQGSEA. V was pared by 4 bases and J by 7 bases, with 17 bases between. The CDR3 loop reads CSVAKGSTGNEQFF. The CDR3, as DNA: TGCAGCGTTGCGAAGGGGTCGACTGGGAATGAGCAGTTCTTC.

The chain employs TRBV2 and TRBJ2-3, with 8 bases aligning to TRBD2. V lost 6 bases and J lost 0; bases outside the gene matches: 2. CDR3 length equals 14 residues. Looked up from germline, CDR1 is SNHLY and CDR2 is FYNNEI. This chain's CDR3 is CASRAGGSTDTQYF. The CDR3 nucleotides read TGTGCCAGCAGGGCGGGGGGAAGCACAGATACGCAGTATTTT. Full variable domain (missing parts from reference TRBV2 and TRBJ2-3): EPEVTQTPSHQVTQMGQEVILRCVPISNHLYFYWYRQILGQKVEFLVSFYNNEISEKSEIFDDQFSVERPDGSNFTLKIRSTKLEDSAMYFCASRAGGSTDTQYFGPGTRLTVL.

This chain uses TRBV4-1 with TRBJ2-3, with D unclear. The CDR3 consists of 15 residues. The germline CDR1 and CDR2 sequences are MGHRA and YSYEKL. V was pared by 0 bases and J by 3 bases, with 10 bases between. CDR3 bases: TGCGCCAGCAGCCAAGACTCCCCTGGGACAGATACGCAGTATTTT. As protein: CASSQDSPGTDTQYF.

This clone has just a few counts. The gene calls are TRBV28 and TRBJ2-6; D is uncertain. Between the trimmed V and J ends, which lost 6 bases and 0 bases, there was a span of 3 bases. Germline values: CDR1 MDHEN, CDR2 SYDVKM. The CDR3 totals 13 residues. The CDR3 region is CASSGSGANVLTF. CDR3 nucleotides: TGTGCCAGCAGCGGCTCTGGGGCCAACGTCCTGACTTTC.

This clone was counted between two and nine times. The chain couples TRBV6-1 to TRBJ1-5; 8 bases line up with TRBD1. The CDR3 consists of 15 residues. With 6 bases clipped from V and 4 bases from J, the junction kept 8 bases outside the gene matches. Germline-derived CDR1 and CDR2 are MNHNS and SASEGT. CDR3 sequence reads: CASRETGAPNQPQHF. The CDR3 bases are TGTGCCAGCAGGGAGACAGGGGCTCCAAATCAGCCCCAGCATTTT.

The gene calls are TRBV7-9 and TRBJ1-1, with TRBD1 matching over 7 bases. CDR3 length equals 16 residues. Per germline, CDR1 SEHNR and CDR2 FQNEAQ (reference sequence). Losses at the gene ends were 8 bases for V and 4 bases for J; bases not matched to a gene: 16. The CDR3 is CASLHPGQLRSTEAFF. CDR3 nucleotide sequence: TGTGCCAGCCTTCACCCGGGACAGCTCCGGAGCACTGAAGCTTTCTTT.

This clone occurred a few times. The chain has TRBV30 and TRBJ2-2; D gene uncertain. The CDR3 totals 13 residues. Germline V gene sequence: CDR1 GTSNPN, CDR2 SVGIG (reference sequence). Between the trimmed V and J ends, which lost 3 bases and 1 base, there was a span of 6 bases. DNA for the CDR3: TGTGCCTGGAGCCAACGGAACACCGGGGAGCTGTTTTTT. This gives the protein CAWSQRNTGELFF. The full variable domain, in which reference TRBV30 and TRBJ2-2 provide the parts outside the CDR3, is SQTIHQWPATLVQPVGSPLSLECTVEGTSNPNLYWYRQAAGRGLQLLFYSVGIGQISSEVPQNLSASRPQDRQFILSSKKLLLSDSGFYLCAWSQRNTGELFFGEGSRLTVL.

As DNA, the CDR3 is TGTGCCAGCAGTTCCGGGGCATACGAGCAGTACTTC. Protein: CASSSGAYEQYF. The genes are TRBV6-5 and TRBJ2-7, with D perhaps assigned TRBD1 or TRBD2 (5 bases each). Germline-derived CDR1 and CDR2 are MNHEY and SVGAGI. This CDR3 is 12 amino acids long. V was trimmed by 4 bases and J by 4 bases, leaving 8 bases between them.

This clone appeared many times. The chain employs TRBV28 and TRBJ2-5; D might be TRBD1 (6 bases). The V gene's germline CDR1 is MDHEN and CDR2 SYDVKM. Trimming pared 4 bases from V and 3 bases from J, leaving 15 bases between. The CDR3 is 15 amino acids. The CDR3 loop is CASSSSLQGKETQYF. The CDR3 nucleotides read TGTGCCAGCAGTTCCAGTCTACAGGGTAAAGAGACCCAGTACTTC.

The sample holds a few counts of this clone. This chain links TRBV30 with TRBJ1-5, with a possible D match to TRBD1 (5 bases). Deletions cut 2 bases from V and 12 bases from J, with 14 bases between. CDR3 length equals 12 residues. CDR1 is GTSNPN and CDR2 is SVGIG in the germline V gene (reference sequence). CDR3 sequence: CAWSPTRGLQHF. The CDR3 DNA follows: TGTGCCTGGAGTCCGACCCGGGGCCTCCAGCATTTT.

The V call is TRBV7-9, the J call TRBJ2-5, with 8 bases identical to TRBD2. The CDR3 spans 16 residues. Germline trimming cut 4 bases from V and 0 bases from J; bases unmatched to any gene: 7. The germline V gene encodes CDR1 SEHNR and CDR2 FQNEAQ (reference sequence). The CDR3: CASSSGGGINQETQYF. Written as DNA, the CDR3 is TGTGCCAGCAGCTCGGGCGGGGGGATAAACCAAGAGACCCAGTACTTC.

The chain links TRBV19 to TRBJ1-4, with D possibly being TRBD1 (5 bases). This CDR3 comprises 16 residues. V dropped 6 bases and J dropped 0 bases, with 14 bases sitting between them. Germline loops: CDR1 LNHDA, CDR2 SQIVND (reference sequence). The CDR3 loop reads CASRTVAHATNEKLFF. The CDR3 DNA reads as TGTGCCAGTAGGACAGTCGCCCACGCAACTAATGAAAAACTGTTTTTT.

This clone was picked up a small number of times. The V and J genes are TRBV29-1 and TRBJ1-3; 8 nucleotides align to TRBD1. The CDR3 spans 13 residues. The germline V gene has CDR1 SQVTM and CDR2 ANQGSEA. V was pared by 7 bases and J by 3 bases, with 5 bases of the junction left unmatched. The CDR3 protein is CSADTGGGNTIYF. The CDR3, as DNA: TGCAGCGCTGATACAGGGGGTGGAAACACCATATATTTT.

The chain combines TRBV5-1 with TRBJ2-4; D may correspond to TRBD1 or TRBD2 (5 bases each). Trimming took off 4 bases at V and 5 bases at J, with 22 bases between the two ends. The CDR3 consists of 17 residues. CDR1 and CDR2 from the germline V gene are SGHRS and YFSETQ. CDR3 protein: CASSNDWGRPGENIQYF. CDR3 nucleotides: TGCGCCAGCAGCAACGACTGGGGACGACCAGGTGAAAACATTCAGTACTTC.

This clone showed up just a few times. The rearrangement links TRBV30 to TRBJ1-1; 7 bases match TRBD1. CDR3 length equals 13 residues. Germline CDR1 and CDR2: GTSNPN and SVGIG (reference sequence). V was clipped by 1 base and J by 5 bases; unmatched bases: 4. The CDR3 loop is CAWSEQGFTEAFF. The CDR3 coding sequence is TGTGCCTGGAGTGAACAGGGGTTTACTGAAGCTTTCTTT. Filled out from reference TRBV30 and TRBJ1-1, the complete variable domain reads SQTIHQWPATLVQPVGSPLSLECTVEGTSNPNLYWYRQAAGRGLQLLFYSVGIGQISSEVPQNLSASRPQDRQFILSSKKLLLSDSGFYLCAWSEQGFTEAFFGQGTRLTVV.

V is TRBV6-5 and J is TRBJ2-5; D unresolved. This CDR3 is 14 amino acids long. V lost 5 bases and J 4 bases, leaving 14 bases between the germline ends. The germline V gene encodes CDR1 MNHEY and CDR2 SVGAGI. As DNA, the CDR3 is TGTGCCAGCAGTCGAAAGCCCTGGGGAGAGACCCAGTACTTC. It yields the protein CASSRKPWGETQYF.

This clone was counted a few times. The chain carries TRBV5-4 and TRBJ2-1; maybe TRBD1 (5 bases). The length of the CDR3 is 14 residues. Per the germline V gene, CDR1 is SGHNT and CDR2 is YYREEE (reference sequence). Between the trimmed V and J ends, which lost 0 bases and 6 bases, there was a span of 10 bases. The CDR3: CASSLVRQINEQFF. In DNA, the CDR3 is TGTGCCAGCAGCTTGGTACGACAGATCAATGAGCAGTTCTTC.

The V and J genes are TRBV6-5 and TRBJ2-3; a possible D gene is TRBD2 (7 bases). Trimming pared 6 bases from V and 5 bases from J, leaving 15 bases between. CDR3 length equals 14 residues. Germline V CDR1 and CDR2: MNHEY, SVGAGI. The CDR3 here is CASRQGGMEDTQYF. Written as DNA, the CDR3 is TGTGCCAGCAGACAGGGAGGGATGGAAGATACGCAGTATTTT.

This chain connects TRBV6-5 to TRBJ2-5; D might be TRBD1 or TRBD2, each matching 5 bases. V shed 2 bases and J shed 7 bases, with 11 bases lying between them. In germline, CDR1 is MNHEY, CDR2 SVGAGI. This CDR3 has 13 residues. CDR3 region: CASSYLVGGTQYF. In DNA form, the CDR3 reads TGTGCCAGCAGTTACCTCGTTGGGGGGACCCAGTACTTC.

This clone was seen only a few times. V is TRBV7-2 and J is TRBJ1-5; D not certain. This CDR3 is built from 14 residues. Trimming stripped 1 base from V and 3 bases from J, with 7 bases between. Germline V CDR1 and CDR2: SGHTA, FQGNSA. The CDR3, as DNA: TGTGCCAGCAGCTTAGATAGTTTCAATCAGCCCCAGCATTTT. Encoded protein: CASSLDSFNQPQHF. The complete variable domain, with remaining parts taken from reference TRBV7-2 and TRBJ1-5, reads GAGVSQSPSNKVTEKGKDVELRCDPISGHTALYWYRQSLGQGLEFLIYFQGNSAPDKSGLPSDRFSAERTGGSVSTLTIQRTQQEDSAVYLCASSLDSFNQPQHFGDGTRLSIL.

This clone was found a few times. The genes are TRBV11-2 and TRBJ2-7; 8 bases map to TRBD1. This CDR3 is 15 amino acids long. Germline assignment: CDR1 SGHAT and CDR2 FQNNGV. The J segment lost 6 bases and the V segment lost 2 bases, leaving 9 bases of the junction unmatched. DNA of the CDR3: TGTGCCAGCAGCTTACGCCAGGGGGCGATTTTCGAGCAGTACTTC. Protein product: CASSLRQGAIFEQYF.

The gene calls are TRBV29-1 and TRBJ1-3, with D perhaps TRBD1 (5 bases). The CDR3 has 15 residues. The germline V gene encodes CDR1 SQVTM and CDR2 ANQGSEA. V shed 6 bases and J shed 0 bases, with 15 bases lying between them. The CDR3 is CSVAVGGNSGNTIYF. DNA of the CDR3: TGCAGCGTCGCCGTCGGGGGAAACTCTGGAAACACCATATATTTT.

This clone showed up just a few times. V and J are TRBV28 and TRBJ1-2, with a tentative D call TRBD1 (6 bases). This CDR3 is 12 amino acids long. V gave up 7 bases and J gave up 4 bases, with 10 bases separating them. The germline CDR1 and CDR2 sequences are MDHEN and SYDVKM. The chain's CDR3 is CASIGGAYGYTF. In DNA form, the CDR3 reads TGTGCCAGCATAGGGGGGGCCTATGGCTACACCTTC.